Below, 9 T cell receptor beta chains from the same sample are listed, as sequenced in a study of control samples from healthy donors and cancer patients. Assay used: immunoSEQ multiplex PCR; TCRdb lists only in-frame clones, some missing. The sample consists of about 180,000 clones, just over 90% of them appearing once. Material for sequencing was blood. The receptor source for this set is a man in his thirties or forties in good health.

J is TRBJ2-3 and V is TRBV11-2, with 8 nucleotides matching TRBD2. Germline V gene lookup returns CDR1 SGHAT and CDR2 FQNNGV. CDR3 length equals 18 residues. V dropped 0 bases and J dropped 1; count of bases not matched to a gene: 9. The CDR3 region has the DNA TGTGCCAGCAGCTTAGATCTACACTCGGGACTAGGCACAGATACGCAGTATTTT. Protein: CASSLDLHSGLGTDTQYF.

This clone was detected once. A single base separates this from a much larger clone, so it may be a read error. This chain uses TRBV7-8 with TRBJ1-6; 7 bases map to TRBD1. CDR3 length: 13 residues. Looked up from germline, CDR1 is SGHVS and CDR2 is FQNEAQ. Unmatched junction bases numbered 2, after V lost 5 bases and J lost 7 bases. CDR3 region: CASSMDRNSPLHF. In nucleotides, the CDR3 is TGTGCCAGCAGCATGGACAGGAATTCACCCCTCCACTTT.

The V gene is TRBV6-1, the J gene TRBJ1-1; D is unresolved. Trimming cost V 0 bases and J 1 base, with 9 bases left between them. This CDR3 is built from 15 residues. Germline values: CDR1 MNHNS, CDR2 SASEGT. Here the CDR3 DNA reads TGTGCCAGCAGTGAAGCTAGGAGTTGGAACACTGAAGCTTTCTTT. Translating it yields CASSEARSWNTEAFF.

The rearrangement links TRBV5-1 to TRBJ1-3; possibly TRBD1 for D (6 bases). CDR1 and CDR2 from the germline V gene are SGHRS and YFSETQ. V lost 2 bases, J lost 2 bases, and 14 bases lay in between. The CDR3 extends over 16 amino acids. CDR3 protein: CASSLQGSEAGNTIYF. DNA for the CDR3: TGCGCCAGCAGCTTACAGGGATCGGAAGCTGGAAACACCATATATTTT.

The sample holds one count of this clone. The rearrangement uses TRBV5-4 and TRBJ1-6, with a tentative D call TRBD1 (6 bases). V was shortened by 4 bases and J by 2 bases, with 10 bases between the two germline ends. The CDR3 covers 15 residues. Germline V gives CDR1 SGHNT, CDR2 YYREEE (reference sequence). DNA for the CDR3: TGTGCCAGCAGCATCGGACAGACCTATAATTCACCCCTCCACTTT. It specifies CASSIGQTYNSPLHF. Filled out from reference TRBV5-4 and TRBJ1-6, the complete variable domain reads ETGVTQSPTHLIKTRGQQVTLRCSSQSGHNTVSWYQQALGQGPQFIFQYYREEENGRGNFPPRFSGLQFPNYSSELNVNALELDDSALYLCASSIGQTYNSPLHFGNGTRLTVT.

This clone came up once. The J gene is TRBJ2-1, the V gene TRBV7-9; 8 bases line up with TRBD1. The length of the CDR3 is 16 residues. After removal of 3 bases from V and 8 bases from J, the junction contained 12 bases not matched to a gene. The germline gives CDR1 SEHNR, CDR2 FQNEAQ (reference sequence). The CDR3 reads CASSFLVQGVGYEQFF. CDR3 in DNA: TGTGCCAGCAGCTTCCTGGTACAGGGGGTTGGATATGAGCAGTTCTTC.

V is TRBV30 and J is TRBJ2-3; no clear D. This CDR3 has 15 residues. Germline CDR1 and CDR2: GTSNPN and SVGIG (reference sequence). Trimming took 7 bases from V and 0 from J, leaving 17 bases between them. Here the CDR3 reads CALGLGGSSTDTQYF. The CDR3 DNA follows: TGTGCCTTGGGGTTAGGTGGCTCTAGCACAGATACGCAGTATTTT.

Details on this clone: The identical CDR3 is also encoded by other nucleotide sequences in the sample. The rearrangement uses TRBV18 and TRBJ1-1, with 7 positions matching TRBD1. Per the germline V gene, CDR1 is KGHSH and CDR2 is LQKENI. V lost 1 base to trimming and J lost 5 bases; unmatched junction nucleotides: 4. CDR3 size: 14 residues. The CDR3 DNA follows: TGTGCCAGCTCACCACGTCAGGGGGGGACTGAAGCTTTCTTT. Amino acids: CASSPRQGGTEAFF.

The chain is built from TRBV4-1 and TRBJ2-7, with a tentative D call TRBD1 (6 bases). In germline, CDR1 is MGHRA, CDR2 YSYEKL. V was pared by 0 bases and J by 0 bases, with 9 bases between. CDR3 length: 15 residues. CDR3 sequence: CASSQDNRVSYEQYF. The CDR3 DNA sequence: TGCGCCAGCAGCCAAGACAACAGGGTCTCCTACGAGCAGTACTTC.